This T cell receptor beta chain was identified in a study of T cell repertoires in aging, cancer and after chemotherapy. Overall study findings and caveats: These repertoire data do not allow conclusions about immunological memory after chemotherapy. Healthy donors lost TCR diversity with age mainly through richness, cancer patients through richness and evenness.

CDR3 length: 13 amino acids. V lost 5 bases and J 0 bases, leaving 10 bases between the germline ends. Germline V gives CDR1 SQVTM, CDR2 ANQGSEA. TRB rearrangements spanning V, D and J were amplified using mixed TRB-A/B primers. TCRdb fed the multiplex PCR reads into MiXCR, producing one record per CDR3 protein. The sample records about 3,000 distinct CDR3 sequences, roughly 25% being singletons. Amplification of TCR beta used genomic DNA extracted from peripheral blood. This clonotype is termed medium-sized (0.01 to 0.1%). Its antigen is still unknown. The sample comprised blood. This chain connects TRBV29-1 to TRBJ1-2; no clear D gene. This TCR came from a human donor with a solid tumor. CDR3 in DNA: TGCAGCGTTCACGGGGAAGCTAACTATGGCTACACCTTC. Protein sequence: CSVHGEANYGYTF.